A few counts support the clone carrying this T cell receptor (beta chain). Its matching antigen is unknown. The CDR3 is 15 amino acids. CDR1 is GTSNPN, CDR2 SVGIG, per germline (reference sequence). V shed 1 base, J shed 1 base, and the junction held 3 bases outside the gene matches. There was one heparinised blood draw per donor, averaging roughly 100 mL. The purity of all sorted populations exceeded 98%. This record belongs to a study of beta chain features in type 1 diabetes. Expressed TCRB transcripts were sequenced after all isolated RNA was converted to cDNA. This table comes from immunoSEQ multiplex PCR, and its TCRdb copy is limited to in-frame clones, with some not included. The table shows roughly 150,000 clones, with approximately 9.1% occurring only once. Findings and caveats of the study: Sampled from patients, naive, central memory and Treg TCRB repertoires appeared more similar than those sampled from healthy donors. Type 1 diabetes patients had moderately but significantly shorter TCRB CDR3s in all four CD4+ subsets.

The TCR comes from a woman aged 18-30 years in good health. The material sequenced was central memory CD4+ T cells from blood. The chain has TRBV30 and TRBJ1-2, with 10 bases fitting TRBD1. The CDR3 loop reads CAWSGTGGYNYGYTF. The CDR3 DNA follows: TGTGCCTGGAGTGGGACAGGGGGTTATAACTATGGCTACACCTTC.